This T cell receptor (beta chain) appears in the sequencing data of a study of post-analysis software for immune sequencing data. Regarding the study as a whole: Comparison of patients with controls showed a handful of TRBV segments more frequent in patients, TRBV5-6, TRBV5-1 and TRBV20-1 among them.

This clonotype was counted between two and nine times. As yet, its antigen is unknown. Unique molecular identifiers were present in the TCR beta cDNA libraries. TCRdb re-derived calls from the PCR reads in MiXCR, one entry per CDR3 protein. Of roughly 800,000 distinct CDR3 sequences detected, 35% to 55% appear once; the ten largest clones hold 4.9%. Trimming pared 6 bases from V and 6 bases from J, leaving 9 bases between. This CDR3 has 11 residues. The sequenced sample was blood. The chain links TRBV12-3 or TRBV12-4 to TRBJ2-7, with D hard to call. The origin of this receptor is a girl aged 5-17 years with multiple sclerosis. The CDR3 here is CASSVVGEQYF. The CDR3, as DNA: TGTGCCAGCAGCGTGGTAGGCGAGCAGTACTTC.